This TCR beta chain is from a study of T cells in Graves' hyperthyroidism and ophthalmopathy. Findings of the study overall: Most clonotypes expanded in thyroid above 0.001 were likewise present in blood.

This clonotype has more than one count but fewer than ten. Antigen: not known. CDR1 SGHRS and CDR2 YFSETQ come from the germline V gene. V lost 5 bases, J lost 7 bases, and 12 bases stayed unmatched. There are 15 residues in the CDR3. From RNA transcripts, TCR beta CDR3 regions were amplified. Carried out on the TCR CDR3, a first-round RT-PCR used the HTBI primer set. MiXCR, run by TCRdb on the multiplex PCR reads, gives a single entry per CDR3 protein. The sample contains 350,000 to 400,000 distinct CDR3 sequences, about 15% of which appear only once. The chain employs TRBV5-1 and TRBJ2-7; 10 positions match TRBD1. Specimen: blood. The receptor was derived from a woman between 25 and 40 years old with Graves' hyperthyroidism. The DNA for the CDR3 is TGCGCCAGCAGAGTTGGGACAGGGGCTGGTCGGGAGCAGTACTTC. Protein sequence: CASRVGTGAGREQYF.